This T cell receptor (beta chain) was observed in a study of identical twins. The germline CDR1 and CDR2 sequences are SGHAT and FQNNGV. The CDR3 has 15 amino acids. The ends were cut back, 5 bases at V and 12 bases at J, with 23 bases in the middle. This clonotype was picked up a small number of times. No antigen is known for it. Broader study findings: Fewer insertions were carried by abundant cord blood beta clonotypes, but none was seen in memory repertoires.

TCRdb used MiXCR to reprocess the 5' RACE reads, holding one entry per CDR3 protein. The sample includes fewer than 350,000 distinct CDR3 sequences, under 9.5% of them seen just once. The sample also formed part of further work on yellow fever vaccine responses in identical twins. Turning to that study: A vaccine T cell response that seemed partly convergent and partly personalized was reported in twins.

The sequence derives from a woman aged 18-35 years in good health. V usage is TRBV11-2 and J usage is TRBJ2-1; perhaps TRBD2 as D (5 bases). The sample taken for sequencing was memory (CD45RO+) T cells sorted from blood. Here the CDR3 reads CASSQVRGPHRMQFF. CDR3 bases: TGTGCCAGCAGCCAGGTCCGGGGTCCCCATCGAATGCAGTTCTTC.